This entry features one T cell receptor beta chain sequence. This clonotype was counted between two and nine times. The specificity of this receptor is unknown. Base quality data are lacking; no much larger clone is found one base away. The listed sequencing device is Illumina HiSeq 2500. TCR beta libraries were prepared by quantitative 5'-RACE with molecular barcodes. Processing in the source paper ran as follows. Disease-linked TCR variants were identified with a new computational method built on a probabilistic model of VDJ rearrangement. TCRdb's own reprocessing of the public reads used fastp at Q25 and MiXCR and kept productive beta chains. Here each entry gathers all rows of one CDR3 protein and keeps the most common genes and DNA. The V and J calls come from TCRdb's annotation, not from the publication. The sample table holds 80,000 to 100,000 distinct CDR3 sequences, of which about 7.7% were seen once. The ten largest clones capture nearly 10% of the sample.

This specimen comes from a study of CD8 T cells in ankylosing spondylitis (dated by TCRdb to about 2017). For the wider study: The study set out to find disease-linked TCR variants by profiling T cell receptor beta repertoires in ankylosing spondylitis patients and healthy donors. The full study cohort was made up of about 24 ankylosing spondylitis patients and 108 healthy donors. Peripheral blood was sampled, and synovial fluid was additionally collected from ankylosing spondylitis patients. The paper's findings and limits, for the study overall: Some TCR beta motif variants had previously been reported in synovial fluid and blood of reactive arthritis patients, which suggested common disease-initiation mechanisms. The disease-linked clones showed a CD8+ phenotype and occurred at relatively low frequencies in peripheral blood. A TCR beta motif of roughly 8 highly homologous amino acid variants appeared characteristic of blood from ankylosing spondylitis patients. According to the report, matched synovial fluid samples from ankylosing spondylitis patients were significantly enriched for the disease-linked clones.

CDR1 and CDR2 (SQVTM, ANQGSEA) derive from the germline V gene. V is pruned by 4 bases and J by 6 bases, leaving 12 bases of the junction without a gene match. There are 15 amino acids in the CDR3, from cysteine to phenylalanine inclusive. Only the CDR3 region is kept as DNA, spanning 45 bases read in frame from base 1. This sequence was found in a male donor with ankylosing spondylitis or in good health (not recorded which). Sequencing used blood, either unsorted or a sorted T cell fraction (not recorded which). The sequence links TRBV29-1 to TRBJ1-1, with 9 central nucleotides matching TRBD1. CDR3 loop: CSVGHPGQGGSEAFF. The bases are TGCAGCGTTGGTCATCCGGGACAGGGCGGTTCTGAAGCTTTCTTT.